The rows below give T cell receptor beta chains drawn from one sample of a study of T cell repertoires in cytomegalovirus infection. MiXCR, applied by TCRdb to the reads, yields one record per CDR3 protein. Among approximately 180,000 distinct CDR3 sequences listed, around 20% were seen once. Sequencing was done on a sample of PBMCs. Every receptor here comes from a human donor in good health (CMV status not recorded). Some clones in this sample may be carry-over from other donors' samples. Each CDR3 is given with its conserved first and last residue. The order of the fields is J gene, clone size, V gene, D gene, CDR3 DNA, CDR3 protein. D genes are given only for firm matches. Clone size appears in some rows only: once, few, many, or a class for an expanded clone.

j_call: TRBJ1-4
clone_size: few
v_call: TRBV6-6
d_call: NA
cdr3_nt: TGTGCCAGCAGTCCCCTGGGGGGGAATGAAAAACTGTTTTTT
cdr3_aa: CASSPLGGNEKLFF

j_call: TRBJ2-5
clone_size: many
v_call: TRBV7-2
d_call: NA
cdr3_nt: TGTGCCAGCAGCTTAGGTGGGGGGGCCGGAGAGACCCAGTACTTC
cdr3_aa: CASSLGGGAGETQYF

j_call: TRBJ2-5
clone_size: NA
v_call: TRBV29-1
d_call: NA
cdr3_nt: TGCAGCGTCGACCCGACAGCTTACCAAGAGACCCAGTACTTC
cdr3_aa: CSVDPTAYQETQYF

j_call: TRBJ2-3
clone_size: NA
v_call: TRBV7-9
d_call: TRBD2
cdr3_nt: TGTGCCAGCAGCTTAGGGTCGCGGGGGAGCACAGATACGCAGTATTTT
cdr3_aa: CASSLGSRGSTDTQYF

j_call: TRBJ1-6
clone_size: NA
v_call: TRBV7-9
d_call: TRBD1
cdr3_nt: TGTGCCAGCAGCTTAGCGCATGGGCGGACAGGTTTTCCTTCACCCCTCCACTTT
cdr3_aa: CASSLAHGRTGFPSPLHF

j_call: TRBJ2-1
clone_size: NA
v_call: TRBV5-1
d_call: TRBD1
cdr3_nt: TGCGCCAGCAGCCCCCTGCCGGGACAGGGGCGAAATGAGCAGTTCTTC
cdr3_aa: CASSPLPGQGRNEQFF

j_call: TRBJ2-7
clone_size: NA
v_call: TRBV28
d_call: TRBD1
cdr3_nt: TGTGCCAGCAGTCCCCGGACAGGGGGACCCTACGAGCAGTACTTC
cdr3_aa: CASSPRTGGPYEQYF

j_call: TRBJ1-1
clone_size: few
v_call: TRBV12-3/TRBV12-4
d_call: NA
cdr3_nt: TGTGCCAGCATCGAACAGGGAAACACTGAAGCTTTCTTT
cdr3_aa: CASIEQGNTEAFF

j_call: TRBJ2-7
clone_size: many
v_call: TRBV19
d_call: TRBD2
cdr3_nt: TGTGCCAGTAGTATGGGGACTAGCGGACCCTACGAGCAGTACTTC
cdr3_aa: CASSMGTSGPYEQYF

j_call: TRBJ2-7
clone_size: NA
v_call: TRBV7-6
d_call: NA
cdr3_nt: TGTGCCAGCAGCTTAGGGGGCTCGGAGCAGTACTTC
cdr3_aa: CASSLGGSEQYF

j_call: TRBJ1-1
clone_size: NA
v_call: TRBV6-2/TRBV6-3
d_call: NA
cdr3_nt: TGTGCCAGCACCTCAAAGCCAGGGGTCACTGAAGCTTTCTTT
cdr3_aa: CASTSKPGVTEAFF

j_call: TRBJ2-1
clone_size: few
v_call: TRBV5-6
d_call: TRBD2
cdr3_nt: TGTGCCAGCGGGGGACTAGCGGGAGGGAATGAGCAGTTCTTC
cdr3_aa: CASGGLAGGNEQFF

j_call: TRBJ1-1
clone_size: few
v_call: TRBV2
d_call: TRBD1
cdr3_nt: TGTGCCAGCAGCGAAAACAGGGGTCGGTGGCGATCTGGTGAAGCTTTCTTT
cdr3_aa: CASSENRGRWRSGEAFF

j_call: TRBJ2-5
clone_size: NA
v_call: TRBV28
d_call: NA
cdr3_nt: TGTGCCAGCAGTCCCACGATTTTAGAGACCCAGTACTTC
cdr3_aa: CASSPTILETQYF

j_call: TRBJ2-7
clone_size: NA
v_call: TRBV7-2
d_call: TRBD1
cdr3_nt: TGTGCCAGCCTCTTGGACAGGGATTACGAGCAGTACTTC
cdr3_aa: CASLLDRDYEQYF

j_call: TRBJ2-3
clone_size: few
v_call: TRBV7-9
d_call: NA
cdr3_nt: TGTGCCAGCATCCCCATTCTGGGAGTAGATACGCAGTATTTT
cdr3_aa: CASIPILGVDTQYF

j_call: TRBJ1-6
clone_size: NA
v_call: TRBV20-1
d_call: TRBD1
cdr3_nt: TGCAGTGCTAGAGGGGGCGGGACAGGGTCGCGGAATTCACCCCTCCACTTT
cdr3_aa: CSARGGGTGSRNSPLHF

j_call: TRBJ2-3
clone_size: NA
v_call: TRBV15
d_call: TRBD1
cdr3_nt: TGTGCCACCAGCACACGGGACAGAAGCACAGATACGCAGTATTTT
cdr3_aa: CATSTRDRSTDTQYF

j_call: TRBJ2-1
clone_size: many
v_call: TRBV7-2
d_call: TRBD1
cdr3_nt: TGTGCCAGCAGCGGGCCCGGGACAGGGAGGGGCGTGGTTACCTACAATGAGCAGTTCTTC
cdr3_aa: CASSGPGTGRGVVTYNEQFF

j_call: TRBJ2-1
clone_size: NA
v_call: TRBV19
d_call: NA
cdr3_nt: TGTGCCAGTAGTCCCCCTGGGGGAGGCTACAATGAGCAGTTCTTC
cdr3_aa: CASSPPGGGYNEQFF

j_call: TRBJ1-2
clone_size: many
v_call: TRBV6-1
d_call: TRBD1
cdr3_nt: TGTGCCAGCATGCGACAGGGGGCGCGGGGCTACACCTTC
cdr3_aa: CASMRQGARGYTF

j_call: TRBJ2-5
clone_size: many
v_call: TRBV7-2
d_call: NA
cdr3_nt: TGTGCCAGCATCCCTCCTCACGCGCAAGAGACCCAGTACTTC
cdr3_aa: CASIPPHAQETQYF

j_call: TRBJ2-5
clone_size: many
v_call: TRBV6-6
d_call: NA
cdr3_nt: TGTGCCAGCAGTTACTCTGGCCTGAGCCAAGAGACCCAGTACTTC
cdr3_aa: CASSYSGLSQETQYF

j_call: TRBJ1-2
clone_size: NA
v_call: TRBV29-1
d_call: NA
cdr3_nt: TGCAGCGTTGAACCGGGCGGGAGCTATGGCTACACCTTC
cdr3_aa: CSVEPGGSYGYTF

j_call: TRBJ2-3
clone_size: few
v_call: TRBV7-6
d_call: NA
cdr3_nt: TGTGCCAGCAGCTTAGATTTGACAGATACGCAGTATTTT
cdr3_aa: CASSLDLTDTQYF

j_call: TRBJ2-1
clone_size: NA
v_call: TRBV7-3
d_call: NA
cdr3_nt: TGTGCCAGCAGTTATGGCGGGATCTCCTACAATGAGCAGTTCTTC
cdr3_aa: CASSYGGISYNEQFF

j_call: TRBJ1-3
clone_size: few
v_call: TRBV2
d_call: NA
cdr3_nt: TGTGCCAGCAGTGACGGACGAGCCATATATTTT
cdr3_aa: CASSDGRAIYF

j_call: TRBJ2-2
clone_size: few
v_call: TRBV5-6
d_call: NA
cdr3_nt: TGTGCCAGCAGCCATGACACATACACCGGGGAGCTGTTTTTT
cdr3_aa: CASSHDTYTGELFF

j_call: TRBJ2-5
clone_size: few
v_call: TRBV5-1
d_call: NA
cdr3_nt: TGCGCCAGCAGCTTGAAGGGTCCTCAAGGGGAGACCCAGTACTTC
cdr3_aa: CASSLKGPQGETQYF

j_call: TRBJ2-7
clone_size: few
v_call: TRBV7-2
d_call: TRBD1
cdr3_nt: TGTGCCAGCAGCTTCGCAGGGACAGGACCCTACGAGCAGTACTTC
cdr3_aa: CASSFAGTGPYEQYF

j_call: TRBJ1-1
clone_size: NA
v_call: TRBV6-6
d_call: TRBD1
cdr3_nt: TGTGCCAGCAGTTACCAGGACAGGGGGGGTGGCACTGAAGCTTTCTTT
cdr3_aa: CASSYQDRGGGTEAFF

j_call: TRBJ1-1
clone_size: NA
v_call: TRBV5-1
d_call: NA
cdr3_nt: TGCGCCAGCAGCTTGGACCTGACTGTGGACACTGAAGCTTTCTTT
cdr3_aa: CASSLDLTVDTEAFF

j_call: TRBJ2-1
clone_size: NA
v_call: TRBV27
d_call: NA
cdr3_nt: TGTGCCAGCAGTTTATCTCTTTACAGACGGGATGACCATGAGCAGTTCTTC
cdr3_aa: CASSLSLYRRDDHEQFF

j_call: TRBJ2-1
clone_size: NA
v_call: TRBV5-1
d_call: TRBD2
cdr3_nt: TGCGCCAGCAGCTCAGGACTAGGAGGGTCTGAGCAGTTCTTC
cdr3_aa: CASSSGLGGSEQFF

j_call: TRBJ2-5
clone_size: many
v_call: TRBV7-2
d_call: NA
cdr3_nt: TGTGCCAGCAGCTATAAACAGAGGGAGACCCAGTACTTC
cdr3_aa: CASSYKQRETQYF

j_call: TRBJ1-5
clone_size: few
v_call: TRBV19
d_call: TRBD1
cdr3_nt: TGTGCCAGTAGTTCCGGGACAGGGAATTTATGGAGCAATCAGCCCCAGCATTTT
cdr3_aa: CASSSGTGNLWSNQPQHF

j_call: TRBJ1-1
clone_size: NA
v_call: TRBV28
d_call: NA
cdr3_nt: TGTACCAGCAGTTTATTGTTAGGGGGCACTGAAGCTTTCTTT
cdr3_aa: CTSSLLLGGTEAFF

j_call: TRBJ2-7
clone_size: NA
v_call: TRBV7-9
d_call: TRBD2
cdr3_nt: TGTGCCAGCAGCTCGGGGGGGGTCTACTACGGGCAGTACTTC
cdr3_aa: CASSSGGVYYGQYF

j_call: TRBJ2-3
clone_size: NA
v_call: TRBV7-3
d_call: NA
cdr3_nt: TGTGCCAGGGCCCCCGATACGCAGTATTTT
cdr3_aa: CARAPDTQYF

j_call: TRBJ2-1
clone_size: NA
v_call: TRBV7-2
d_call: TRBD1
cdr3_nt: TGTGCCAGCAGCGCCGGGACAGGGAATGAGCAGTTCTTC
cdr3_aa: CASSAGTGNEQFF

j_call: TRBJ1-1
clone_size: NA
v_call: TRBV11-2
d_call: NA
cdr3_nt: TGTGCCAGCAGCTTCCCAGGTGGGGTTGAGAACACTGAAGCTTTCTTT
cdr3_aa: CASSFPGGVENTEAFF

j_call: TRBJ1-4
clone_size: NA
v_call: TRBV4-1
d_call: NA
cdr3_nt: TGCGCCAGCAGCCAAGAAGAGGGCACCACAAAACTGTTTTTT
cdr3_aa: CASSQEEGTTKLFF

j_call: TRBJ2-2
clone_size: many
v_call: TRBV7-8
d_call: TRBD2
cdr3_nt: TGTGCCAGCGGGACGGGAGGTAGCGGGAGGACCGGGGAGCTGTTTTTT
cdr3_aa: CASGTGGSGRTGELFF